This passage covers 27 T cell receptor beta chains from one sample sequenced in a study of blood T cell repertoires in COVID-19. Clones were sequenced by immunoSEQ multiplex PCR, and TCRdb holds only the in-frame ones, with some missing. Of around 120,000 clones listed, 86% are singletons. Source material: PBMCs or T cells enriched from blood (not recorded which). These receptors originate from a woman aged 45-60 years who had recovered from COVID-19.

This clone was observed once. The chain uses TRBV5-4 and TRBJ2-5; TRBD1 matches 7 bases. Germline V gene data show CDR1 as SGHNT and CDR2 as YYREEE (reference sequence). CDR3 length equals 14 residues. V lost 1 base and J lost 3; bases outside the gene matches: 3. This CDR3 is CASSLPQGEETQYF. CDR3 nucleotide sequence: TGTGCCAGCAGCTTGCCTCAGGGGGAAGAGACCCAGTACTTC.

The rearrangement links TRBV6-5 to TRBJ2-7; TRBD1 agrees at 9 bases. Trimming removed 5 bases from V and 3 bases from J; junction bases left unmatched: 5. The V gene's germline CDR1 is MNHEY and CDR2 SVGAGI. The CDR3 length is 14 residues. This CDR3 reads CASSNPGQGYEQYF. The CDR3 DNA reads as TGTGCCAGCAGTAACCCGGGACAGGGCTACGAGCAGTACTTC.

The count of this clone is one. In nucleotides, the CDR3 is TGTGCCAGCAGTGAAGGGTTGGGGGGGGGAAAGACCCAGTACTTC. Protein product: CASSEGLGGGKTQYF. V usage is TRBV6-1 and J usage is TRBJ2-5; 7 bases are a match to TRBD2. Per the germline V gene, CDR1 is MNHNS and CDR2 is SASEGT. The length of the CDR3 is 15 residues. V shed 1 base, J shed 6 bases, and the junction held 8 bases outside the gene matches.

The chain has TRBV19 and TRBJ2-1; possibly TRBD1 for D (6 bases). V shed 7 bases and J shed 5 bases, with 18 bases lying between them. The germline V gene encodes CDR1 LNHDA and CDR2 SQIVND (reference sequence). CDR3 length: 15 amino acids. In DNA form, the CDR3 reads TGTGCCAGTACCCCCGACAGGCCCCTCAACAATGAGCAGTTCTTC. Its protein is CASTPDRPLNNEQFF.

The rearrangement links TRBV5-6 to TRBJ1-5, with 7 bases aligning to TRBD1. The V and J ends lost 1 base and 3 bases, in that order; junction bases with no gene match: 13. The germline V gene encodes CDR1 SGHDT and CDR2 YYEEEE. The CDR3 covers 18 residues. The CDR3 nucleotides are TGTGCCAGCAGCTTGTTCTCGGGGACAGCCCGTCTCAATCAGCCCCAGCATTTT. This sequence encodes CASSLFSGTARLNQPQHF.

Here the CDR3 reads CASSAGTGGYNQPQHF. CDR3 coding DNA: TGTGCCAGCAGCGCGGGGACAGGGGGCTATAATCAGCCCCAGCATTTT. The chain combines TRBV9 with TRBJ1-5, with 12 bases lining up with TRBD1. CDR3 size: 16 residues. Germline assignment: CDR1 SGDLS and CDR2 YYNGEE. Unmatched junction bases numbered 5, after V lost 3 bases and J lost 4 bases.

The chain recombines TRBV6-2 or TRBV6-3 with TRBJ2-3; TRBD1 matches 8 bases. Trimming removed 3 bases from V and 1 base from J; junction bases left unmatched: 15. This CDR3 region has 19 residues. Germline V CDR1 and CDR2: MNHEY, SVGEGT. CDR3 in DNA: TGTGCCAGCAGTTATCCCGGGACAGGAACTCTTCAAGGCACAGATACGCAGTATTTT. Translating it yields CASSYPGTGTLQGTDTQYF.

The rearrangement uses TRBV6-5 and TRBJ2-7, with TRBD1 matching 7 bases. This CDR3 has 14 amino acids. V was pared by 6 bases and J by 1 base, with 6 bases of the junction left unmatched. Germline CDR1 MNHEY, CDR2 SVGAGI. CDR3 nucleotide sequence: TGTGCCAGCAGCAACCGGGACAGATCCTACGAGCAGTACTTC. It codes for CASSNRDRSYEQYF.

The chain uses TRBV4-2 and TRBJ1-2, with no clear D. In germline, CDR1 is LGHNA, CDR2 YNFKEQ. The CDR3 has 16 residues. Trimming took 0 bases from V and 0 from J, leaving 11 bases between them. The CDR3 DNA follows: TGTGCCAGCAGCCAAGATCGGAGGGAGACTAACTATGGCTACACCTTC. Translating it yields CASSQDRRETNYGYTF.

This rearrangement joins TRBV13 to TRBJ2-7, with TRBD2 matching over 12 bases. The CDR3 runs to 18 residues. With 0 bases clipped from V and 3 bases from J, the junction kept 9 bases outside the gene matches. CDR1 is PRHDT and CDR2 is FYEKMQ in the germline V gene (reference sequence). This CDR3 is CASSLGRLAGENFYEQYF. CDR3 sequence (DNA): TGTGCCAGCAGCTTAGGCCGACTAGCGGGGGAGAACTTCTACGAGCAGTACTTC.

The chain is built from TRBV7-2 and TRBJ1-6; no reliable D call. The germline V gene encodes CDR1 SGHTA and CDR2 FQGNSA. The CDR3 has 15 amino acids. The V end was cut by 2 bases, the J end by 10 bases, with 15 bases between. The CDR3 DNA reads TGTGCCAGCAGCTTAAGAGTCAGCGGTAAATCACCCCTCCACTTT. This gives the protein CASSLRVSGKSPLHF.

The rearrangement uses TRBV19 and TRBJ2-5, with D unresolved. The germline CDR1 and CDR2 sequences are LNHDA and SQIVND (reference sequence). There are 14 residues in the CDR3. The ends were cut back, 4 bases at V and 2 bases at J, with 11 bases in the middle. CDR3 sequence: CASSNQQVQETQYF. For the CDR3, the DNA is TGTGCCAGTAGTAATCAGCAGGTACAAGAGACCCAGTACTTC.

The CDR3 protein is CASSSEGSRTEAFF. For the CDR3, the DNA is TGTGCCAGCAGTTCTGAGGGATCGCGCACTGAAGCTTTCTTT. The V gene is TRBV28, the J gene TRBJ1-1; D is ambiguous. The V gene lost 4 bases and the J gene lost 4 bases, with 13 bases spanning the gap. This CDR3 contains 14 residues. CDR1 MDHEN and CDR2 SYDVKM come from the germline V gene.

CDR3 protein: CASKATNQPQHF. CDR3 bases: TGTGCCAGCAAAGCTACGAATCAGCCCCAGCATTTT. The rearrangement joins TRBV2 to TRBJ1-5; unclear D gene. CDR1 is SNHLY, CDR2 FYNNEI, per germline. The length of the CDR3 is 12 residues. Trimming shortened V by 7 bases and J by 4 bases, and 8 bases separated the two germline ends.

The chain is built from TRBV11-3 and TRBJ2-5; D unclear. This CDR3 has 13 residues. Germline assignment: CDR1 SGHNT and CDR2 YENEEA. Trimming pared 2 bases from V and 1 base from J, leaving 5 bases between. CDR3 amino acids: CASSLPVQETQYF. The CDR3 nucleotides are TGTGCCAGCAGCTTACCGGTCCAAGAGACCCAGTACTTC.

V gene TRBV12-3 or TRBV12-4 combines with J gene TRBJ2-3, with D possibly TRBD2 on 5 matching bases. The CDR3 length is 12 residues. Deletions cut 5 bases from V and 4 bases from J, with 7 bases between. As DNA, the CDR3 is TGTGCCAGCAGTCCACTAGCAGATACGCAGTATTTT. Amino acid sequence: CASSPLADTQYF.

The J gene is TRBJ2-1, the V gene TRBV7-2; 7 bases agree with TRBD1. This CDR3 has 15 amino acids. Germline V gene lookup returns CDR1 SGHTA and CDR2 FQGNSA. After removal of 6 bases from V and 4 bases from J, the junction contained 9 bases not matched to a gene. The CDR3 nucleotides are TGTGCCAGCAGTGAGGTAGGGGGCGCTTACAATGAGCAGTTCTTC. This gives the protein CASSEVGGAYNEQFF.

This CDR3 is CASIRQGRAYEQYF. DNA for the CDR3: TGTGCCAGCATCCGACAGGGGAGGGCCTACGAGCAGTACTTC. The chain combines TRBV2 with TRBJ2-7; D perhaps matches TRBD1 (8 bases). The V and J ends lost 7 bases and 2 bases respectively, with 15 bases between them. The CDR3 is 14 amino acids. Germline values: CDR1 SNHLY, CDR2 FYNNEI.

The chain joins TRBV7-2 to TRBJ1-5, with D perhaps TRBD1 (5 bases). V gave up 6 bases and J gave up 6 bases, with 21 bases separating them. The CDR3 length is 16 residues. The V gene's germline CDR1 is SGHTA and CDR2 FQGNSA. The DNA for the CDR3 is TGTGCCAGCAGTCTTCATACGGGGGGGGTGGGTCAGCCCCAGCATTTT. Translated: CASSLHTGGVGQPQHF.

The table lists this clone with a few counts. CDR3 sequence (DNA): TGTGCCAGTAGTTCTTTGTCGGGACAACAAAATCAGCCCCAGCATTTT. It yields the protein CASSSLSGQQNQPQHF. The rearrangement links TRBV19 to TRBJ1-5; maybe TRBD1 (6 bases). The germline V gene has CDR1 LNHDA and CDR2 SQIVND (reference sequence). This CDR3 comprises 16 residues. Deletions cut 5 bases from V and 4 bases from J, with 18 bases between.

The chain employs TRBV15 and TRBJ2-3, with D perhaps matching TRBD1 (6 bases). The germline V gene has CDR1 LNHNV and CDR2 YYDKDF (reference sequence). The germline V and J ends were trimmed by 0 bases and 3 bases, with 10 bases remaining between them. The CDR3 runs to 15 residues. Here the CDR3 DNA reads TGTGCCACCAGCAGAGATAGCAGGGGAACAGATACGCAGTATTTT. This translates into CATSRDSRGTDTQYF.

This sequence joins TRBV9 and TRBJ1-2, with no clear D. CDR3 size: 14 residues. CDR1 SGDLS and CDR2 YYNGEE come from the germline V gene. The ends were cut back, 2 bases at V and 0 bases at J, with 8 bases in the middle. Written as DNA, the CDR3 is TGTGCCAGCAGCGTTATAGATACTAACTATGGCTACACCTTC. It is translated as CASSVIDTNYGYTF.

This clone was recorded only once. The chain couples TRBV10-2 to TRBJ1-2; D is possibly TRBD1 (5 bases). The V gene lost 1 base and the J gene lost 2 bases, with 14 bases spanning the gap. The germline V gene encodes CDR1 WSHSY and CDR2 SAAADI. This CDR3 comprises 16 residues. CDR3 bases: TGCGCCAGCAGTGAGTGGCTATCGACAGAGAACTATGGCTACACCTTC. Its translation: CASSEWLSTENYGYTF.

The V call is TRBV4-1, the J call TRBJ2-3, with a possible D match to TRBD2 (6 bases). CDR1 and CDR2 from the germline V gene are MGHRA and YSYEKL. V was trimmed by 0 bases and J by 6 bases, leaving 13 bases between them. CDR3 length equals 15 residues. The CDR3 sequence: CASSQDGGAVDTQYF. The CDR3 nucleotides read TGCGCCAGCAGCCAAGATGGAGGGGCGGTTGATACGCAGTATTTT.

V and J are TRBV5-4 and TRBJ2-7; D might be TRBD2 (6 bases). The CDR3 is 15 amino acids. Trimming removed 4 bases at V and 4 bases at J, with 18 bases between. Germline loops: CDR1 SGHNT, CDR2 YYREEE (reference sequence). The CDR3 DNA reads TGTGCCAGCAGCCCCGGGGGTGCGGGCGTGTACGAGCAGTACTTC. It yields the protein CASSPGGAGVYEQYF.

This clone was found once. The V gene is TRBV5-1, the J gene TRBJ2-5; 8 bases are shared with TRBD1. The germline V gene encodes CDR1 SGHRS and CDR2 YFSETQ. This CDR3 is built from 14 residues. Unmatched junction bases numbered 3, after V lost 4 bases and J lost 1 base. The CDR3 sequence: CASSTGQAQETQYF. The CDR3 nucleotides read TGCGCCAGCAGCACGGGACAGGCCCAAGAGACCCAGTACTTC.

The chain links TRBV11-3 to TRBJ2-7; perhaps TRBD2 as D (5 bases). Trimming left V 1 base short and J 3 bases short, with 7 bases between. This CDR3 is 13 amino acids long. Germline V gives CDR1 SGHNT, CDR2 YENEEA. The CDR3 DNA is TGTGCCAGCAGCTTAGCACTAGACTACGAGCAGTACTTC. This codes for CASSLALDYEQYF.